This TCR beta chain came from a study of blood T cells in healthy people across ages. Overall study results and limits: Per-million-T-cell TCR beta diversity fell roughly linearly with age.

PCR was performed a second time for roughly 7 to 12 cycles using a sample-barcoded 5' primer and a J-beta primer mix. MiXCR was run by TCRdb on the 5' RACE reads, yielding one entry per CDR3 protein. The repertoire holds around 600,000 distinct CDR3 sequences, with more than 45% as singletons. This clonotype was found many times. Its antigen is unidentified. Sequenced input: blood. The sequence derives from a man older than 75 in good health.

The CDR3 DNA reads as TGTGCCAGCGGGGAACAGGGCTACAATGAGCAGTTCTTC. It yields the protein CASGEQGYNEQFF. The chain recombines TRBV6-6 with TRBJ2-1; a weak D match, TRBD1 (6 bases). The CDR3 covers 13 residues. The germline V gene encodes CDR1 MNHNY and CDR2 SVGAGI (reference sequence). Trimming took 8 bases from V and 3 from J, leaving 11 bases between them.